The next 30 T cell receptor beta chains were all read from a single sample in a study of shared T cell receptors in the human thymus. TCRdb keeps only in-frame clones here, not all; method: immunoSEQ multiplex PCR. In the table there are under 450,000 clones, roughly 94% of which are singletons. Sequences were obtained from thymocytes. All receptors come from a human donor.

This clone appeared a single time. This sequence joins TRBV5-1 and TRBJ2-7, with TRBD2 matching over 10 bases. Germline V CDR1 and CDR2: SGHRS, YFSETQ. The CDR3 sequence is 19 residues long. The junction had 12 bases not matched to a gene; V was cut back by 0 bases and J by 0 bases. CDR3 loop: CASSLGTSGTSASSYEQYF. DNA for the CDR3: TGCGCCAGCAGCTTGGGGACATCCGGGACTAGCGCCTCCTCCTACGAGCAGTACTTC.

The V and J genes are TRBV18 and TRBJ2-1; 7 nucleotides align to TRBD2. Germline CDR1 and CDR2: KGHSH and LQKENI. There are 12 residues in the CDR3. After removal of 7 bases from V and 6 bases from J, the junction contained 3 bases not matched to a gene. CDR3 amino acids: CASWRTSNEQFF. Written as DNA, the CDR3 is TGTGCCAGCTGGAGGACTAGCAATGAGCAGTTCTTC.

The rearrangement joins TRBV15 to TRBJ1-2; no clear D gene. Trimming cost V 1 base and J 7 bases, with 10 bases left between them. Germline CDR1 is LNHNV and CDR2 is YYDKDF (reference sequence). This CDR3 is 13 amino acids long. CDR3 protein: CATSRAVQRGYTF. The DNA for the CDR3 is TGTGCCACCAGCAGAGCTGTCCAGCGTGGCTACACCTTC.

In DNA form, the CDR3 reads TGTGCCAGCAGCCAAGATCTGTTTGGACAGGGGTATGAAAAACTGTTTTTT. Residues: CASSQDLFGQGYEKLFF. The chain employs TRBV4-2 and TRBJ1-4; 9 positions agree with TRBD1. CDR3 length: 17 amino acids. Germline V gene sequence: CDR1 LGHNA, CDR2 YNFKEQ. V shed 0 bases, J shed 6 bases, and the junction held 8 bases outside the gene matches.

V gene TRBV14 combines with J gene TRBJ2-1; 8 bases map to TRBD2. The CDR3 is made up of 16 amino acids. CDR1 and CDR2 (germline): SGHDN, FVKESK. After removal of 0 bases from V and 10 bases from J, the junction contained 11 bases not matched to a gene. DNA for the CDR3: TGTGCCAGCAGCCAAGAAGGAGCGGGGGCTTATGTGGAGCAGTTCTTC. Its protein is CASSQEGAGAYVEQFF.

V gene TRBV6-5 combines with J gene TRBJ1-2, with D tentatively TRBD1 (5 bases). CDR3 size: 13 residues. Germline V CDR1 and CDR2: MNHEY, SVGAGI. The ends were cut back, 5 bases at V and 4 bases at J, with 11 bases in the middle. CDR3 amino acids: CASSPSGLYGYTF. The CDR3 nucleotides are TGTGCCAGCAGTCCCTCGGGGCTCTATGGCTACACCTTC.

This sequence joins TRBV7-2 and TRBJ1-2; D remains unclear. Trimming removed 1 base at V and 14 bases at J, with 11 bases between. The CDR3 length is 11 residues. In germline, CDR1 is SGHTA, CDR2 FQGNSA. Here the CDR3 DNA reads TGTGCCAGCAGCTTAGGGGCTGCGGGTACCTTC. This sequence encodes CASSLGAAGTF.

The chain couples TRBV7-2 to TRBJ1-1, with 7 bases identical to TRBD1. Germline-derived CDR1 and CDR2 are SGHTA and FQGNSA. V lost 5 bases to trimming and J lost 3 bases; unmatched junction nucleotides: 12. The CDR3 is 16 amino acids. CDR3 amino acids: CASSIPTGFQDTEAFF. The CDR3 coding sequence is TGTGCCAGCAGCATTCCGACAGGGTTTCAGGACACTGAAGCTTTCTTT.

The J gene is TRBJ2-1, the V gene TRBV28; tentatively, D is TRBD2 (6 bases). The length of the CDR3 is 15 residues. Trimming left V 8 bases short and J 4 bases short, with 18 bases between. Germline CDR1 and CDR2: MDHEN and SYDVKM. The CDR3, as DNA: TGTGCCAGCGCCCCTAGGACTGGGGGGTACAATGAGCAGTTCTTC. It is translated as CASAPRTGGYNEQFF.

DNA for the CDR3: TGTGCCACCAGCAGGACTTCTTCGGGGAGCTCTGGAAACACCATATATTTT. The encoded protein is CATSRTSSGSSGNTIYF. The genes are TRBV15 and TRBJ1-3; D ambiguous. Trimming removed 3 bases from V and 0 bases from J, with 15 bases in between. This CDR3 region has 17 residues. Germline CDR1 reads LNHNV; CDR2 reads YYDKDF (reference sequence).

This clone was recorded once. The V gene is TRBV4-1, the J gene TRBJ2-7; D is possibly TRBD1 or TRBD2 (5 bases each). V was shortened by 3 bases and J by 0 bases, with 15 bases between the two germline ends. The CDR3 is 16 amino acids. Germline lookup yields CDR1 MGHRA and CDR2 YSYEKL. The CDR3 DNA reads TGCGCCAGCAGCCATGAGGGGCAGGGAATCTCCTACGAGCAGTACTTC. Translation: CASSHEGQGISYEQYF.

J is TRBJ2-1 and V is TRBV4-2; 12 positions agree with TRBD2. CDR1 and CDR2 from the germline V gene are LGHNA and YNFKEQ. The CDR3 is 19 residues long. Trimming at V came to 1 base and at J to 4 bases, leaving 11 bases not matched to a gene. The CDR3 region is CASSQVQVEGTSGYNEQFF. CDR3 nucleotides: TGTGCCAGCAGCCAAGTCCAGGTTGAGGGGACTAGCGGGTACAATGAGCAGTTCTTC.

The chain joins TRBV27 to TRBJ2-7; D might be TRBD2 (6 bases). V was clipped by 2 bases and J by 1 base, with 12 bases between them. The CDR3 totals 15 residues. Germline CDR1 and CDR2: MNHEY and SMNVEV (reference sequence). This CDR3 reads CASSLGGGVSYEQYF. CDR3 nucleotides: TGTGCCAGCAGTTTAGGGGGAGGTGTATCCTACGAGCAGTACTTC.

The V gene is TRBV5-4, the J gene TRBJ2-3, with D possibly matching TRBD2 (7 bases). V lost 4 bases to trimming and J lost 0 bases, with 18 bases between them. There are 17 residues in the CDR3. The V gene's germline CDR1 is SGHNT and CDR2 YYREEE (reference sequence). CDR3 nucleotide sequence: TGTGCCAGCAGCAACCTGGGGGGGGCGGCAAGCACAGATACGCAGTATTTT. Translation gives CASSNLGGAASTDTQYF.

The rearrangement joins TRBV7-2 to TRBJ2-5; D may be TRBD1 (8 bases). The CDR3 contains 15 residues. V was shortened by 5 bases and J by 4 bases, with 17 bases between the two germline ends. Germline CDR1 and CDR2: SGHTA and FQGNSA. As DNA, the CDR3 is TGTGCCAGCAGCACCCTATACAGGGGGGGAGAGACCCAGTACTTC. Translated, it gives CASSTLYRGGETQYF.

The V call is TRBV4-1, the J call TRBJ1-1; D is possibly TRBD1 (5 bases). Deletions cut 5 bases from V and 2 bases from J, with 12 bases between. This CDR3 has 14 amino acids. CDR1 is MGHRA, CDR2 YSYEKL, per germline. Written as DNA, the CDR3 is TGCGCCAGCAGCAGGGGTAGGGCTAACACTGAAGCTTTCTTT. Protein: CASSRGRANTEAFF.

The CDR3 DNA follows: TGTGCCATCAGCTCCGACAGGGTGAGTCAGCCCCAGCATTTT. The encoded protein is CAISSDRVSQPQHF. This sequence joins TRBV10-3 and TRBJ1-5; the match to TRBD1 covers 7 bases. The V gene's germline CDR1 is ENHRY and CDR2 SYGVKD. J gave up 6 bases and V 6 bases, and 8 bases lay outside the gene matches. The CDR3 spans 14 residues.

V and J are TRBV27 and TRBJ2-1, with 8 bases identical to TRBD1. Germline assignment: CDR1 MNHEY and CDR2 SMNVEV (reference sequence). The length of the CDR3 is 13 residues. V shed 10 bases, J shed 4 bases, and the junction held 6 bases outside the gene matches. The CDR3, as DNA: TGTGCCACAGGGACAGGACGATACAATGAGCAGTTCTTC. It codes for CATGTGRYNEQFF.

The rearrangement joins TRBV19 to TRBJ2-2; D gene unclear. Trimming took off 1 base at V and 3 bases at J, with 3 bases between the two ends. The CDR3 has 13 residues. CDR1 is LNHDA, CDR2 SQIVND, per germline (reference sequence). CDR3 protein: CASSIVYTGELFF. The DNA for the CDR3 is TGTGCCAGTAGTATAGTATACACCGGGGAGCTGTTTTTT.

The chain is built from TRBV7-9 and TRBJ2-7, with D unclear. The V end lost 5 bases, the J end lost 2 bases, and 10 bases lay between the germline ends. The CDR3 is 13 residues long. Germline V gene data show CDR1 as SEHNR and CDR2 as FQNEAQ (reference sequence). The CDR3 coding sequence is TGTGCCAGCAGCCCGGGTCATACCTACGAGCAGTACTTC. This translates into CASSPGHTYEQYF. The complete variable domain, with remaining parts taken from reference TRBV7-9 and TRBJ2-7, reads DTGVSQNPRHKITKRGQNVTFRCDPISEHNRLYWYRQTLGQGPEFLTYFQNEAQLEKSRLLSDRFSAERPKGSFSTLEIQRTEQGDSAMYLCASSPGHTYEQYFGPGTRLTVT.

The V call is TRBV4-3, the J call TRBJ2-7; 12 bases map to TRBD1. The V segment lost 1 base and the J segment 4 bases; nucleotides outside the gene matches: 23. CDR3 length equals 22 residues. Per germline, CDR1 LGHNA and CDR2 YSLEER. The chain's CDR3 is CASSQGYRDRGRMTDRGYEQYF. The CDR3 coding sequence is TGCGCCAGCAGCCAAGGCTACCGGGACAGGGGGCGCATGACCGACCGGGGTTACGAGCAGTACTTC.

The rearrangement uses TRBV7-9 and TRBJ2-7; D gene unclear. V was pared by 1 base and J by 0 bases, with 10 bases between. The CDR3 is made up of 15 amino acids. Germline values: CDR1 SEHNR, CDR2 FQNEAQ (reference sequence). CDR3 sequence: CASSLELRSSYEQYF. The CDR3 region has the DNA TGTGCCAGCAGCTTAGAGTTGCGGTCCTCCTACGAGCAGTACTTC.

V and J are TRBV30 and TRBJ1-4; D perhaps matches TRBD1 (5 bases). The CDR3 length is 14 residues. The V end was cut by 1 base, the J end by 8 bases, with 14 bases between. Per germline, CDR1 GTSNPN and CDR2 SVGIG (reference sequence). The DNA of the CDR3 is TGTGCCTGGAGTGGGGCAGGGCGATGGGAAAAACTGTTTTTT. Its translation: CAWSGAGRWEKLFF.

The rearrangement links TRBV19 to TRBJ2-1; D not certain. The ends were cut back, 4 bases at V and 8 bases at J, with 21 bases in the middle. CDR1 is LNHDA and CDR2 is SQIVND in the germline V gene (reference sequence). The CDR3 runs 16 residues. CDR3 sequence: CASSRRGHGDNHEQFF. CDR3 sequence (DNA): TGTGCCAGTAGTAGACGAGGCCACGGCGACAACCATGAGCAGTTCTTC.

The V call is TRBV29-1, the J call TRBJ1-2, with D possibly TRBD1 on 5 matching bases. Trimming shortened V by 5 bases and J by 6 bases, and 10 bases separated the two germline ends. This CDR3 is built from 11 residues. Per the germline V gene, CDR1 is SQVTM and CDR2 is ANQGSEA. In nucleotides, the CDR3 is TGCAGCGTTTGGCCGGGGGATGGCTACACCTTC. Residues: CSVWPGDGYTF.

CDR3 sequence (DNA): TGTGCCACCAGGACCCGGCCCCAAGCCCACGAGCAGTACTTC. This encodes CATRTRPQAHEQYF. The chain combines TRBV6-4 with TRBJ2-7; unclear D gene. The ends were cut back, 10 bases at V and 5 bases at J, with 21 bases in the middle. The CDR3 has 14 amino acids. Per germline, CDR1 MRHNA and CDR2 SNTAGT.

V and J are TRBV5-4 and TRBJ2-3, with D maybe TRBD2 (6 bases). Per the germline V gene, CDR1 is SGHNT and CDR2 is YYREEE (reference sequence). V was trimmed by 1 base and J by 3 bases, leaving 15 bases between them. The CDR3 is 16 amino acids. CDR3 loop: CASSLLREEGTDTQYF. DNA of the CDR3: TGTGCCAGCAGCTTGTTGAGGGAGGAGGGTACAGATACGCAGTATTTT.

The CDR3 DNA sequence: TGTGCCAGCAGCTTAACGCCGCGGGAGTTAGATGAGCAGTTCTTC. It encodes CASSLTPRELDEQFF. The J gene is TRBJ2-1, the V gene TRBV7-3; TRBD2 agrees at 7 bases. The length of the CDR3 is 15 residues. Germline CDR1 is SGHTA and CDR2 is FQGTGA. The V segment lost 0 bases and the J segment 8 bases; nucleotides outside the gene matches: 7. The full variable domain, completed using reference TRBV7-3 and TRBJ2-1, is GAGVSQTPSNKVTEKGKYVELRCDPISGHTALYWYRQSLGQGPEFLIYFQGTGAADDSGLPNDRFFAVRPEGSVSTLKIQRTERGDSAVYLCASSLTPRELDEQFFGPGTRLTVL.

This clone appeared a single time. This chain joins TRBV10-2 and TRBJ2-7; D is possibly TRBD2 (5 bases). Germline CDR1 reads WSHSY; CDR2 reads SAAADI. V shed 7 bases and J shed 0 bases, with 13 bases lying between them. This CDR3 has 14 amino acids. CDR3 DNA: TGCGCCAGCAACCCGGACTGCGGCTCCTACGAGCAGTACTTC. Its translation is CASNPDCGSYEQYF.

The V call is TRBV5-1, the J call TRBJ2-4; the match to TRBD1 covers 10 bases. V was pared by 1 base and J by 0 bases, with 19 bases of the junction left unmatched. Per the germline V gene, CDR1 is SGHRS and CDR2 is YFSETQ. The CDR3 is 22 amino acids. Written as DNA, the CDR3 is TGCGCCAGCAGCTTGCCGTGCCCACGGGACAGGGGAATTTATTTAGCCAAAAACATTCAGTACTTC. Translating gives CASSLPCPRDRGIYLAKNIQYF.